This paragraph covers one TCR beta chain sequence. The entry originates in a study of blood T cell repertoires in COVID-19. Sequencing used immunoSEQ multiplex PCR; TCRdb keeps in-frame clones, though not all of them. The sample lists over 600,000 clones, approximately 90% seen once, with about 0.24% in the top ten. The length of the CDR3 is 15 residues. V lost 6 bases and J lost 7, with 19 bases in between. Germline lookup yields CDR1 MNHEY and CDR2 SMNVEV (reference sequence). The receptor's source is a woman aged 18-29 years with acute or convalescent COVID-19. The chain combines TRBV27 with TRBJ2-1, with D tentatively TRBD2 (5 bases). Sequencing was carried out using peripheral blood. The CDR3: CASRMAWLADNEQFF. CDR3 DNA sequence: TGTGCCAGCAGGATGGCGTGGCTAGCAGATAATGAGCAGTTCTTC.